This T cell receptor (beta chain) was documented in a study of persistence of HIV-infected CD4 T cells. Study at large: Up to about 200 mL blood was drawn at multiple time points; two donors had single-time leukapheresis.

Overlapping HIV-1 Gag 15-mer peptides at approximately 0.91 ug per peptide per mL were used. CD4+ T cells upregulating both CD40 ligand and CD69 were sorted as responding cells. Inclusion required CMV-positive serology and CD4+ counts above 400 cells/uL. The immunoSEQ assay was version 4, run in survey mode. Sequenced by immunoSEQ multiplex PCR; TCRdb stores in-frame clones only, minus some. Found here are roughly 9,200 clones, 82% of them singletons; the top ten hold about 2%. A single count supports this clone. Its target is unknown. The germline V gene encodes CDR1 MGHRA and CDR2 YSYEKL. With 2 bases clipped from V and 2 bases from J, the junction kept 10 bases outside the gene matches. This CDR3 region has 17 residues.

The J gene is TRBJ2-5, the V gene TRBV4-1; TRBD2 matches 8 bases. The TCR sequence derives from an adult woman with HIV who was CMV-seropositive. The starting material was CD4+ T cells sorted from PBMCs after approximately 19-hour stimulation, obtained from a patient who received antiretroviral therapy. This CDR3 is CASSQLARLARQETQYF. DNA of the CDR3: TGCGCCAGCAGCCAACTCGCGAGACTAGCGCGACAAGAGACCCAGTACTTC.